Reported below is one T cell receptor beta chain. Only a few counts were recorded for this clone. Its antigen remains undetermined. No base qualities exist here, and no much larger clone lies one base off it. Receptors were amplified or captured by the immunoSEQ multiplex PCR assay. For the multiplex PCR, a mixture combining 60 forward primers for TCR Vbeta segments and 13 reverse primers for TCR Jbeta segments was used. Amplification of the CDR3 region of rearranged TCR beta genes was performed with a multiplex PCR assay on genomic DNA. Amplified TCR beta libraries were sequenced as 87-base-pair reads on the Illumina HiSeq System. In the authors' own workflow: A later analysis counted 75 million to 100 million unique TCR beta chains across the 550 to 800 repertoires, and around 9.9 million of these chains were shared by at least two donors. Raw reads were error-corrected and collapsed into unique sequences by a nearest-neighbor algorithm in which closely related sequences were merged to remove PCR and sequencing errors. Alignment of CDR3 sequences to IMGT reference sequences was used to assign V, D and J gene segments. Each retained sequence needed at least a six-nucleotide match to both a V gene segment and a J gene segment. A rearrangement counted as productive if the CDR3 had no stop codons and remained in frame with V and J, and every other rearrangement counted as non-productive. Following IMGT convention, CDR3 was defined as the stretch from the second conserved V-encoded cysteine to the conserved J-encoded phenylalanine. In an earlier analysis of 550 to 650 of the donors, sequences lacking an unambiguous match to a single V gene segment were excluded. In an earlier analysis of several hundred of the donors, V segments were called functional above 56.7% productive rearrangements and were called segregating when the between-donor standard deviation exceeded 5%. A statistical classification framework was built to diagnose cytomegalovirus status from the catalog of TCR beta chain sequences. V and J gene assignment, in a later analysis, came from comparing TCR nucleotide sequences with IMGT/GENE-DB human TR gene sequences. In a later analysis, CDR3 sequences and most-parsimonious VDJ recombination scenarios were assigned using the TCRdist pipeline. In a later analysis, every TCR beta chain was defined by the combination of its CDR3 amino acid sequence and its V-gene family, and reads without a unique V-gene family were dropped. A later analysis removed several hundred highly shared, low-generation-probability nucleotide sequences to deal with suspected cross-contamination and a sequencing artifact. In a later analysis, a clonal expansion index was calculated for each public chain from normalized within-repertoire ranks of inferred template counts. Generation probabilities in a later analysis came from a VDJ recombination model fitted to out-of-frame rearrangements, and those results were checked against IGoR. Hypergeometric tests were used in a later analysis to score TCR-TCR, TCR-HLA and TCR-CMV co-occurrence, with a repertoire-size bias correction applied to the TCR pairs. In a later analysis, false discovery rates were estimated by permuting HLA or CMV assignments 20 times. In a later analysis, co-occurring TCRs were grouped using DBSCAN, and TCRdist sequence similarity was added for clustering within HLA-allele-positive subsets. Repertoires with fewer than 30,000 or more than 120,000 public chains, plus five repertoires with anomalous nucleotide sharing, were excluded from co-occurrence clustering. TCRdb mirrors the immuneACCESS table, restricted to in-frame sequences. Some clones are absent from its copies; in checked studies, under half trace to an unresolved V gene, and the reason for the others is unknown. For V, J and clone size, that table is used; D and trimming come from the DNA. This sample holds around 130,000 clones; about three quarters were observed only once. The top ten clonotypes cover over 1% of the sample.

The cohort comprised 670 or so healthy bone marrow donors. At the time of sampling, all cohort members were nominally healthy, though unrecorded immune exposures were likely present. Of the approximately 620 cohort members, more than 250 had a positive CMV serostatus and about 350 had a negative one, while no CMV serostatus was recorded for the donor. A peripheral blood sample was collected from each donor, and TCR beta sequencing was performed on peripheral blood mononuclear cells. The Qiagen DNeasy Blood Extraction Kit was used to extract genomic DNA from the blood cell samples. The data were taken from a study of cytomegalovirus exposure and HLA in healthy donors listed by TCRdb under 2017. Regarding the complete study: An earlier analysis of 587 of the donors reported roughly 300 Gb of sequence data and 95 million to 130 million unique TCR beta sequences obtained from roughly 180 million T cells. Besides the first cohort of 500 to 700 subjects, a separate validation cohort made up of 120 different subjects was used. Genome-wide SNP genotypes for about 65% of the 666 donors were used in a later genetic analysis, which treated that subset as a discovery cohort. HLA typing covered class I and class II loci at four-digit resolution. Among some 410 genotyped donors of the cohort, an average of about 240,000 unique TCR beta nucleotide sequences were sequenced per donor, roughly 18% of them non-productive. Donor age, sex, ethnicity and CMV serostatus were compiled together with the repertoire data. A later analysis re-analyzed previously published TCR beta repertoires from 650 to 800 donors and added high-resolution HLA genotyping to study TCR occurrence patterns. The later analysis used no new phenotypic data to find candidate immune exposures, relying instead on TCR beta sequences and their occurrence across donors. Every repertoire in the discovery cohort had been generated on one and the same sequencing platform. To predict cytomegalovirus infection status, the study combined high-throughput TCR immunosequencing, statistical association of individual TCRs with disease status, and machine learning. The T cell repertoires of some 670 subjects were profiled by immunosequencing and related to cytomegalovirus serostatus. In an earlier analysis of a few hundred of the donors, high-throughput TCR beta sequencing was used to judge whether each TCR beta V gene segment behaved as functional or pseudogenic. Roughly 290 gigabases of sequencing data and 70 million to 100 million unique TCR sequences made up an early release that covered approximately 650 HLA-typed donors. About five DR-DQ haplotypes were treated as single units for association and clustering because of strong linkage in the cohort. Typing coverage varied by locus: roughly 620-640 donors for A, B, C, DRB1 and DQB1; roughly 520 for DQA1; more than 600 for DPA1; 450 to 480 for DPB1. The study was designed to test whether signatures of past pathogen exposure could be identified by cataloging public T cell receptors. Of the 350 to 400 genotyped donors, approximately 83% fell in the genetic ancestry cluster associated with self-reported Caucasian donors. The full study reports these points: Most CMV-associated TCR beta chains appeared to be HLA-restricted in a later analysis, and the HLA associations seemed to be driven largely by CMV exposure. In this cohort, only TCR beta chains were sequenced, and detectable features were limited by the absence of alpha or paired-chain data. Several of the top co-occurrence clusters appeared to be linked to parvovirus B19, influenza, CMV and Epstein-Barr virus, according to a later analysis. For the cohort, immune exposure information was limited to CMV serostatus. The 87-base-pair reads could not distinguish some IMGT-functional V segments, including TRBV6-2 and TRBV6-3, so those segments were excluded. In an earlier analysis of roughly 500 of the donors, most TCR beta V segments appeared in productive rearrangements about 87% or about 30% of the time, broadly matching IMGT annotations. V-gene and J-gene trimming of TCR beta chains was associated with a missense DCLRE1C variant in a later genetic analysis, and the association was replicated in an independent cohort. When HLA alleles, especially DR and DQ, strongly co-occurred, attributing TCR associations to individual alleles was difficult. Compared with the approximately 720-donor mean, donors in an Asian-associated ancestry cluster had fewer N-insertions in productive TCRs, according to a later genetic analysis. A later analysis found that HLA-associated TCR beta chains were more clonally expanded and had lower generation probabilities than equally common non-associated chains. Most TCR sequences were observed very rarely across donors, whereas some public TCRs were present in many individuals. Linkage disequilibrium might explain the correlated functional status among segregating V segments, but an unknown experimental factor could not be ruled out. At a false discovery rate of 0.05, a later analysis linked about 16,000 TCR beta sequences to specific HLA alleles. Because some donors lacked HLA typing at each locus, the association tests relied only on the typed subset. The sequencing pipeline was judged likely to have produced a cluster of highly shared sequence variants as a technical artifact. A few of the identified cytomegalovirus-associated TCR beta chains were confirmed in vitro to be specific for cytomegalovirus antigens. In a later analysis, TCR association rates were found to vary across HLA loci, with the most associated TCRs seen for DRB1 alleles and the fewest for HLA-C alleles. The earlier analysis of about 600 of the donors excluded over 15 rarely observed V segments, including chromosome 9 orphons, because counts were too low. The authors suggested that the approach could potentially be generalized to other disease states and immunological phenotypes. A further reported finding was that TCR beta sequences accurately predicted the HLA-A and HLA-B alleles for most subjects in the first cohort. Cytomegalovirus status was reported to be diagnosed by the classifier with high specificity and sensitivity in both the original and validation cohorts. The presence/absence analyses assumed that sequencing depth was roughly uniform across donors, and that assumption may not be true. The study listed 164 TCR beta chains as associated with cytomegalovirus.

CDR1 and CDR2 (SGHRS, YFSETQ) derive from the germline V gene. The germline V end is reduced by 0 bases and the J end by 8 bases; junction bases left unmatched: 6. The CDR3 runs 15 amino acids, cysteine and phenylalanine included. The only DNA kept is the CDR3, 45 bases in frame from the first base. This sequence uses TRBV5-1 and TRBJ2-1; TRBD1 lines up with 9 middle nucleotides. This receptor was identified in a human donor in good health. Sequenced sample: PBMCs. The DNA is as follows: TGCGCCAGCAGCTTGGACAGGGGGCTATTAGATGAGCAGTTCTTC. Its coded protein is CASSLDRGLLDEQFF.